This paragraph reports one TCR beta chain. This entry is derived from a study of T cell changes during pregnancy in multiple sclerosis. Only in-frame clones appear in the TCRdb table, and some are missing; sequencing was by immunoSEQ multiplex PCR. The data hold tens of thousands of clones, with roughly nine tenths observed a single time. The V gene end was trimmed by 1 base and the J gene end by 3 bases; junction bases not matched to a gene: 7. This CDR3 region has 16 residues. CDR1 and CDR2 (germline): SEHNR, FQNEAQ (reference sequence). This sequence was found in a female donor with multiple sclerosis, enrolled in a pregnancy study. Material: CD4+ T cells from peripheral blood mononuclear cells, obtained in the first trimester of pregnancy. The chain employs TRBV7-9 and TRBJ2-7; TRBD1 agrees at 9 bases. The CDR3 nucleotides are TGTGCCAGCAGCTTAGGCCTCGGGACAGGGAACTACGAGCAGTACTTC. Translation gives CASSLGLGTGNYEQYF. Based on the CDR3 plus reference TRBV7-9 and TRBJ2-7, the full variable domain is DTGVSQNPRHKITKRGQNVTFRCDPISEHNRLYWYRQTLGQGPEFLTYFQNEAQLEKSRLLSDRFSAERPKGSFSTLEIQRTEQGDSAMYLCASSLGLGTGNYEQYFGPGTRLTVT.